The next 19 T cell receptor beta chains were all read from a single sample in a study of CXCR3-negative and CXCR3-positive naive CD8 T cells (dated by TCRdb to about 2019). Their recognized antigens are unknown. The listed sequencing device is NextSeq 550. The Human TCR Profiling Kit (MiLaboratory) was used to prepare UMI-labeled 5' RACE TRB cDNA libraries. After TCRdb reprocessed the reads, each CDR3 protein sequence was kept as one row, without DNA. This sample's table carries 60,000 to 65,000 distinct CDR3 sequences. The leading ten clones occupy about 4.9% of the sample. The paper's findings and limits, for the study overall: Compared with CXCR3-negative naive cells, CXCR3-positive naive cells had TRB CDR3s with higher hydrophobicity (lower Kidera factor 4), lower energy, and higher strength and volume indices.

Material: naive CXCR3+ CD8+ T cells from blood. The meaning of the sample's cell subset or site label: CD45RO-CCR7+CD27+CD95- naive CD8+ T cells expressing CXCR3 (TNR3+). The source is a human donor in good health. Some clones in this sample may be carry-over from other donors' samples.

The rearrangement joins TRBV27 to TRBJ1-6. CDR1 is MNHEY, CDR2 SMNVEV, per germline (reference sequence). CDR3 length: 12 amino acids. CDR3 protein: CASSYPNSPLHF.

V gene TRBV12-3 or TRBV12-4 combines with J gene TRBJ2-7. The length of the CDR3 is 12 residues. The CDR3 here is CASSFNTYEQYF.

This chain links TRBV7-9 with TRBJ2-5. Germline assignment: CDR1 SEHNR and CDR2 FQNEAQ (reference sequence). This CDR3 region has 13 residues. The CDR3 protein is CASRPSGGETQYF.

The gene calls are TRBV29-1 and TRBJ2-4. CDR1 SQVTM and CDR2 ANQGSEA come from the germline V gene. CDR3 length: 12 residues. The CDR3: CSALTNKNIQYF.

The rearrangement links TRBV20-1 to TRBJ2-7; the D call from TCRdb, TRBD2, cannot be confirmed without DNA. From germline, CDR1 is DFQATT and CDR2 SNEGSKA (reference sequence). The CDR3 is made up of 12 amino acids. CDR3 region: CSARDYEGEQYF.

The gene calls are TRBV29-1 and TRBJ1-2. From germline, CDR1 is SQVTM and CDR2 ANQGSEA. The CDR3 covers 12 residues. The CDR3 sequence is CSVGVSVVGYTF.

This rearrangement joins TRBV20-1 to TRBJ2-2; lacking DNA, the TRBD1 call made by TCRdb goes unchecked. This CDR3 spans 16 amino acids. Germline V gives CDR1 DFQATT, CDR2 SNEGSKA (reference sequence). This CDR3 reads CSARENHRGSTGELFF.

The V call is TRBV2, the J call TRBJ2-1; the TCRdb call, TRBD2, lacks DNA for checking. CDR3 length equals 13 residues. From germline, CDR1 is SNHLY and CDR2 FYNNEI. CDR3 region: CASSDPGRDEQFF.

V and J are TRBV7-2 and TRBJ1-2; TCRdb indicates TRBD1, and absent DNA this call remains unverified. CDR1 is SGHTA, CDR2 FQGNSA, per germline. This CDR3 contains 15 residues. The CDR3 sequence is CASSPWGSTNYGYTF.

The V and J genes are TRBV29-1 and TRBJ2-1. The CDR3 loop spans 16 amino acids. Germline CDR1 and CDR2: SQVTM and ANQGSEA. The CDR3 sequence: CSVEERGTSSYNEQFF.

The chain is built from TRBV29-1 and TRBJ2-3; TCRdb picks TRBD1, but there is no DNA to check that call. This CDR3 is 15 amino acids long. Germline loops: CDR1 SQVTM, CDR2 ANQGSEA. CDR3 amino acids: CSATRGGLSTDTQYF.

CDR3 sequence: CSVETGGVYGYTF. The chain links TRBV29-1 to TRBJ1-2; TCRdb's D gene call, TRBD1, goes unchecked for lack of DNA. This CDR3 region has 13 residues. Germline loops: CDR1 SQVTM, CDR2 ANQGSEA.

The V call is TRBV27, the J call TRBJ1-5. Germline V lookup: CDR1 MNHEY, CDR2 SMNVEV (reference sequence). This CDR3 region has 14 residues. The CDR3: CASSGLGNHQPQHF.

This chain links TRBV12-3 or TRBV12-4 with TRBJ2-3; TCRdb gives TRBD2 as the D gene, but with no DNA this cannot be confirmed. This CDR3 has 15 residues. CDR3 sequence: CASSLVGGGTDTQYF.

V is TRBV29-1 and J is TRBJ2-5; the D call from TCRdb, TRBD1, cannot be confirmed without DNA. The germline CDR1 and CDR2 sequences are SQVTM and ANQGSEA. The CDR3 has 14 amino acids. This CDR3 is CSVALSRGQETQYF.

V usage is TRBV3-1 and J usage is TRBJ2-1; TCRdb gives TRBD2 as the D gene, but with no DNA this cannot be confirmed. Per the germline V gene, CDR1 is LGHDT and CDR2 is YNNKEL (reference sequence). The CDR3 extends over 14 amino acids. CDR3 sequence reads: CASSPIASGSEQFF.

The V call is TRBV20-1, the J call TRBJ1-2; TCRdb reports TRBD1, a call that lacks DNA to check it against. The V gene's germline CDR1 is DFQATT and CDR2 SNEGSKA (reference sequence). CDR3 size: 17 residues. The CDR3 is CSASPPYGTGTTTGYTF.

This chain connects TRBV29-1 to TRBJ2-7. The CDR3 has 13 residues. The germline gives CDR1 SQVTM, CDR2 ANQGSEA. The CDR3 region is CSVESGHPYEQYF.

The J gene is TRBJ2-1, the V gene TRBV28. The CDR3 has 14 residues. Germline loops: CDR1 MDHEN, CDR2 SYDVKM. CDR3 loop: CASSLWGTYNEQFF. Complete variable domain (other parts from reference TRBV28 and TRBJ2-1): DVKVTQSSRYLVKRTGEKVFLECVQDMDHENMFWYRQDPGLGLRLIYFSYDVKMKEKGDIPEGYSVSREKKERFSLILESASTNQTSMYLCASSLWGTYNEQFFGPGTRLTVL.